The text below deals with one T cell receptor beta chain. This clone has just one count. Its specific antigen is unknown. Base qualities are not recorded, but no much larger clone differs from it by a single base. This sample's treatment or condition label indicates: 15 to 20 received Ad26.COV2.S at low or high dose, single or two shots; several received placebo; per-sample allocation not given. Repertoires of vaccine and placebo recipients were sequenced from samples taken on day 63 after the first injection. In Cohort 1b, fewer than 30 adults aged 18-55 years were enrolled at a single site in Boston, USA, between 29 July and 7 August 2020. Ad26.COV2.S was a replication-incompetent adenovirus type 26 vector expressing a prefusion-stabilized SARS-CoV-2 spike protein from the original Wuhan strain. The immunoSEQ Assay was used to sequence TCRbeta CDR3 regions. After extraction, genomic DNA underwent amplification by bias-controlled multiplex PCR, followed by high-throughput sequencing. In the authors' own workflow: To quantify the absolute abundance of every unique TCRbeta CDR3 region, sequences were collapsed and filtered. T cell fraction was estimated by normalizing TCRbeta template counts to usable DNA, which was measured by amplifying reference genes present in all nucleated cells. Repertoire TCRs were annotated as SARS-CoV-2-specific by exact matching of V gene, CDR3 amino acid sequence and J gene to a known reactive TCR set. The reference SARS-CoV-2 TCR set came from MIRA and was filtered for enrichment in COVID-19-positive ImmuneCODE repertoires, removing public or cross-reactive TCRs. Drawing on the MIRA antigens, annotated TCRs were analysed further at the level of specific ORF or position within ORF. Breadth was defined as annotated unique rearrangements over total unique productive rearrangements; depth was the summed frequency of those rearrangements. Group comparisons of TCR breadth used two-sided Wilcoxon rank-sum tests. TCRdb took over this immuneACCESS table, retaining in-frame rearrangements with V and J assigned. Such tables are incomplete; in checked studies, under half of the missing clones stem from an unresolved V gene, and the remainder is unexplained. Clone size and the V and J calls come from that table; the DNA yielded D and trimming. The table for this sample lists about 380,000 clones; 83% of them were counted only once. The ten largest account for 7% to 9.5% of the sample.

The record originates from a study of Ad26.COV2.S vaccination and SARS-CoV-2 variants (dated by TCRdb to about 2021). For the study in its entirety: Vaccine-arm donors were drawn from COV1001, a multicentre, randomized, double-blind, placebo-controlled phase I-IIa trial of Ad26.COV2.S in healthy adults. Participants in the trial were split at random into five groups of five each, receiving low-dose or high-dose Ad26.COV2.S once or twice, or else placebo on both occasions. Dosing of Ad26.COV2.S was intramuscular, at either 5x10^10 or 1x10^11 viral particles, delivered as one shot or as two shots spaced 56 days apart. Investigators did not know the trial group allocation while performing experiments and assessing outcomes. A total of some 30 samples were included in the TCR-sequenced set, comprising roughly 19 Ad26.COV2.S vaccine recipients, 5 placebo recipients and 8 SARS-CoV-2 convalescent individuals. TCRbeta repertoire sequencing served as the tool for gauging how specific and how broad the SARS-CoV-2-reactive T cell receptors were following Ad26.COV2.S vaccination. The full study reports these points: Vaccine and placebo recipients had comparable non-spike TCR breadth, which fits with the vaccine containing only spike. Compared with placebo recipients, Ad26.COV2.S recipients showed higher spike-specific TCR breadth (P = 0.0014). It was noted by the authors that total T cell responses may have been underestimated by the TCR breadth and depth analyses. After vaccination, spike-specific CD8+ and CD4+ T cell responses were reported to show substantial breadth. The study lacked the statistical power to compare responses across vaccine doses or regimens.

This material consisted of peripheral blood, taken in a trial of Ad26.COV2.S vaccine versus placebo. The receptor's source is a person between 18 and 65 years old who received the Ad26.COV2.S COVID-19 vaccine or a placebo.

Read as DNA, the sequence is TGCGCCAGCAGCTTGGCCGATAGGACGTCCTACAATGAGCAGTTCTTC. Its translation reads: CASSLADRTSYNEQFF. The rearranged segments are TRBV5-1 and TRBJ2-1; no D gene is confidently identified. From a lookup of the germline V gene, CDR1 and CDR2 are SGHRS and YFSETQ. Measured from the cysteine to the phenylalanine, the CDR3 is 16 residues long. The read is trimmed to its CDR3 DNA, 48 bases read in frame from base 1. Between the V and J ends, shortened by 0 bases and 1 base respectively, the junction contains 11 bases.